The next 27 T cell receptor beta chains were all read from a single sample in a study of cytomegalovirus exposure and HLA in healthy donors. With 60 Vbeta and 13 Jbeta primers, the PCR was carried out. Data came from immunoSEQ multiplex PCR; TCRdb stores just in-frame clones and leaves some out. The sample yields around 100,000 clones, roughly two thirds seen once. The sequenced sample was PBMCs. The receptor set was obtained from a woman between 25 and 40 years old in good health and CMV-seronegative.

In its sample, this clone was seen once. The CDR3 sequence: CASSSPPSGSFGYEQYF. The DNA for the CDR3 is TGTGCCAGCAGTTCCCCTCCTAGCGGGAGTTTCGGCTACGAGCAGTACTTC. This rearrangement joins TRBV27 to TRBJ2-7, with TRBD2 identical over 10 bases. The trim removed 4 bases at V and 3 bases at J, leaving 12 bases unmatched. Germline V gene sequence: CDR1 MNHEY, CDR2 SMNVEV (reference sequence). The CDR3 consists of 17 residues.

The rearrangement links TRBV15 to TRBJ2-7; 10 positions agree with TRBD2. The V gene's germline CDR1 is LNHNV and CDR2 YYDKDF (reference sequence). The CDR3 is 16 amino acids. V shed 0 bases and J 2 bases; nucleotides not matched to a gene: 4. The CDR3 sequence: CATSRDQLAGPYEQYF. The CDR3 region has the DNA TGTGCCACCAGCAGAGATCAACTAGCGGGACCCTACGAGCAGTACTTC.

The chain employs TRBV11-2 and TRBJ2-5, with 10 nucleotides matching TRBD1. The CDR3 totals 15 residues. Germline V gene sequence: CDR1 SGHAT, CDR2 FQNNGV. J was trimmed by 2 bases and V by 7 bases; bases with no gene match: 7. This CDR3 reads CASKRGQGIQETQYF. Here the CDR3 DNA reads TGTGCCAGCAAACGGGGACAGGGGATACAAGAGACCCAGTACTTC. The whole variable domain, filled in from reference TRBV11-2 and TRBJ2-5, reads EAGVAQSPRYKIIEKRQSVAFWCNPISGHATLYWYQQILGQGPKLLIQFQNNGVVDDSQLPKDRFSAERLKGVDSTLKIQPAKLEDSAVYLCASKRGQGIQETQYFGPGTRLLVL.

The chain couples TRBV28 to TRBJ2-1; D is undetermined. The CDR3 extends over 12 amino acids. Germline CDR1 and CDR2: MDHEN and SYDVKM. The V end was cut by 6 bases, the J end by 13 bases, with 16 bases between. The CDR3, as DNA: TGTGCCAGCAGCCGTCCCTCTGGCTCTCAGTTCTTC. Translating it yields CASSRPSGSQFF.

This clone was detected only a few times. The chain carries TRBV7-8 and TRBJ1-5; tentative D call: TRBD1 (6 bases). V was trimmed by 4 bases and J by 3 bases, leaving 10 bases between them. CDR1 is SGHVS, CDR2 FQNEAQ, per germline. The CDR3 extends over 14 amino acids. CDR3 sequence: CASSSRDNNQPQHF. The CDR3 DNA follows: TGTGCCAGCAGCTCCCGGGACAACAATCAGCCCCAGCATTTT. The entire variable domain, with the rest obtained from reference TRBV7-8 and TRBJ1-5, is as follows: GAGVSQSPRYKVAKRGQDVALRCDPISGHVSLFWYQQALGQGPEFLTYFQNEAQLDKSGLPSDRFFAERPEGSVSTLKIQRTQQEDSAVYLCASSSRDNNQPQHFGDGTRLSIL.

The genes are TRBV11-2 and TRBJ2-7; D is perhaps TRBD1 (5 bases). CDR1 and CDR2 (germline): SGHAT, FQNNGV. CDR3 length equals 13 residues. The V end lost 5 bases, the J end lost 7 bases, and 15 bases lay between the germline ends. This chain's CDR3 is CASSPSQGWEQYF. In DNA form, the CDR3 reads TGTGCCAGCAGCCCGAGCCAGGGATGGGAGCAGTACTTC.

The table lists this clone with a few counts. The rearrangement joins TRBV5-5 to TRBJ2-7; 9 nucleotides agree with TRBD1. Germline V lookup: CDR1 SGHKS, CDR2 YYEKEE (reference sequence). The length of the CDR3 is 17 residues. The trim removed 3 bases at V and 1 base at J, leaving 11 bases unmatched. The CDR3 loop is CASSWGLQGATSYEQYF. CDR3 nucleotides: TGTGCCAGCAGCTGGGGACTACAGGGGGCTACGTCCTACGAGCAGTACTTC.

The rearrangement joins TRBV13 to TRBJ2-5, with D tentatively TRBD1 (6 bases). Trimming cost V 5 bases and J 4 bases, with 17 bases left between them. The CDR3 runs 15 residues. Germline V gene data show CDR1 as PRHDT and CDR2 as FYEKMQ (reference sequence). This CDR3 is CASSPATGIGETQYF. The CDR3 nucleotides read TGTGCCAGCAGCCCCGCGACAGGTATCGGAGAGACCCAGTACTTC.

V is TRBV29-1 and J is TRBJ2-7; possible D gene TRBD2, 6 bases. V gave up 4 bases and J gave up 2 bases, with 15 bases separating them. Germline lookup yields CDR1 SQVTM and CDR2 ANQGSEA. The CDR3 totals 14 residues. For the CDR3, the DNA is TGCAGCGTTGGGGAGGTAGGGCAGACCTACGAGCAGTACTTC. Amino acids: CSVGEVGQTYEQYF.

The chain links TRBV5-1 to TRBJ1-2, with D possibly matching TRBD1 (5 bases). Germline loops: CDR1 SGHRS, CDR2 YFSETQ. Trimming removed 4 bases from V and 4 bases from J, with 8 bases in between. The CDR3 is 12 residues long. The CDR3 is CASSLDSYGYTF. In DNA, the CDR3 is TGCGCCAGCAGCCTCGACAGCTATGGCTACACCTTC.

The V call is TRBV29-1, the J call TRBJ2-5; TRBD1 agrees at 8 bases. There are 12 residues in the CDR3. V shed 7 bases and J 2 bases; nucleotides not matched to a gene: 3. Germline CDR1 SQVTM, CDR2 ANQGSEA. The CDR3 spells CSARTGQETQYF. For the CDR3, the DNA is TGCAGCGCCCGGACAGGGCAAGAGACCCAGTACTTC.

The chain links TRBV9 to TRBJ2-3, with 8 nucleotides matching TRBD2. Germline V gene sequence: CDR1 SGDLS, CDR2 YYNGEE. Losses at the gene ends were 0 bases for V and 5 bases for J; bases not matched to a gene: 5. The CDR3 spans 15 residues. The CDR3 reads CASSVAGGPVDTQYF. The CDR3 coding sequence is TGTGCCAGCAGCGTAGCGGGAGGGCCTGTAGATACGCAGTATTTT.

This clone was recorded a few times. The chain is built from TRBV14 and TRBJ2-3; D call uncertain. This CDR3 comprises 11 residues. V was trimmed by 2 bases and J by 6 bases, leaving 3 bases between them. The germline V gene has CDR1 SGHDN and CDR2 FVKESK. Here the CDR3 DNA reads TGTGCCAGCAGCCAAAGCGATACGCAGTATTTT. It yields the protein CASSQSDTQYF.

Concerning this clone: The sample contains more than one DNA sequence encoding this CDR3. This rearrangement joins TRBV7-9 to TRBJ2-3; D is unclear. CDR1 and CDR2 (germline): SEHNR, FQNEAQ (reference sequence). The V gene lost 5 bases and the J gene lost 0 bases, with 3 bases spanning the gap. CDR3 length: 12 residues. In nucleotides, the CDR3 is TGTGCCAGCAGCCAAAGCACAGATACGCAGTATTTT. It yields the protein CASSQSTDTQYF.

V is TRBV5-6 and J is TRBJ1-4; no clear D gene. This CDR3 spans 15 amino acids. Germline V gene lookup returns CDR1 SGHDT and CDR2 YYEEEE. Trimming cost V 0 bases and J 4 bases, with 10 bases left between them. The CDR3 sequence: CASSLDAGLNEKLFF. CDR3 in DNA: TGTGCCAGCAGCTTGGATGCAGGCCTTAATGAAAAACTGTTTTTT.

V gene TRBV2 combines with J gene TRBJ1-1; a possible D gene is TRBD1 (5 bases). CDR1 and CDR2 from the germline V gene are SNHLY and FYNNEI. V was cut by 2 bases and J by 0 bases, with 7 bases left in between. The CDR3 is 14 amino acids. The CDR3 loop is CASSERQMNTEAFF. In DNA form, the CDR3 reads TGTGCCAGCAGTGAAAGACAGATGAACACTGAAGCTTTCTTT.

This clone was detected a few times. V usage is TRBV6-6 and J usage is TRBJ1-5; weak D call: TRBD1 (5 bases). Trimming took off 6 bases at V and 0 bases at J, with 9 bases between the two ends. This CDR3 contains 14 residues. Germline V lookup: CDR1 MNHNY, CDR2 SVGAGI (reference sequence). CDR3 region: CASSPGLSNQPQHF. The CDR3 region has the DNA TGTGCCAGCAGCCCAGGGCTTAGCAATCAGCCCCAGCATTTT.

This clone was counted between two and nine times. The rearrangement links TRBV7-2 to TRBJ1-5; D unclear. The V gene lost 5 bases and the J gene lost 0 bases, with 11 bases spanning the gap. The CDR3 is 15 amino acids. The V gene's germline CDR1 is SGHTA and CDR2 FQGNSA. The CDR3 nucleotides read TGTGCCAGCAGCCAAATCCAGAATAGCAATCAGCCCCAGCATTTT. Residues: CASSQIQNSNQPQHF.

The gene calls are TRBV28 and TRBJ2-3, with 7 bases matching TRBD2. The V gene end was trimmed by 6 bases and the J gene end by 0 bases; junction bases not matched to a gene: 3. Per the germline V gene, CDR1 is MDHEN and CDR2 is SYDVKM. The CDR3 length is 14 residues. The CDR3 here is CASRPGGSTDTQYF. The CDR3 nucleotides read TGTGCCAGCAGACCGGGAGGAAGCACAGATACGCAGTATTTT.

The chain has TRBV13 and TRBJ2-6, with TRBD2 as a possible D gene (5 bases). The V gene's germline CDR1 is PRHDT and CDR2 FYEKMQ (reference sequence). With 6 bases removed from V and 0 bases from J, the gap between germline ends came to 15 bases. This CDR3 comprises 17 residues. The CDR3, as DNA: TGTGCCAGCAGGCTCAGCGGATCGACCTCTGGGGCCAACGTCCTGACTTTC. Its translation: CASRLSGSTSGANVLTF.

The chain joins TRBV5-1 to TRBJ2-1; maybe TRBD2 (6 bases). From germline, CDR1 is SGHRS and CDR2 YFSETQ. V was pared by 0 bases and J by 5 bases, with 12 bases between. The CDR3 is made up of 15 amino acids. The CDR3, as DNA: TGCGCCAGCAGCTTGGGACTAGGGAGTAACAATGAGCAGTTCTTC. Protein sequence: CASSLGLGSNNEQFF. Variable domain in full (rest from reference TRBV5-1 and TRBJ2-1): KAGVTQTPRYLIKTRGQQVTLSCSPISGHRSVSWYQQTPGQGLQFLFEYFSETQRNKGNFPGRFSGRQFSNSRSEMNVSTLELGDSALYLCASSLGLGSNNEQFFGPGTRLTVL.

The CDR3 spells CASSSPGAGDSDTQYF. CDR3 DNA: TGTGCCAGCAGTTCCCCAGGCGCGGGAGACTCAGATACGCAGTATTTT. V and J are TRBV28 and TRBJ2-3; 7 nucleotides line up with TRBD2. J lost 4 bases, V lost 4 bases, and 11 bases had no gene match. This CDR3 has 16 amino acids. Germline lookup yields CDR1 MDHEN and CDR2 SYDVKM. Filled out from reference TRBV28 and TRBJ2-3, the complete variable domain reads DVKVTQSSRYLVKRTGEKVFLECVQDMDHENMFWYRQDPGLGLRLIYFSYDVKMKEKGDIPEGYSVSREKKERFSLILESASTNQTSMYLCASSSPGAGDSDTQYFGPGTRLTVL.

This clone was seen once. This rearrangement joins TRBV30 to TRBJ1-5, with TRBD1 matching 8 bases. The CDR3 covers 14 residues. The germline CDR1 and CDR2 sequences are GTSNPN and SVGIG (reference sequence). Germline trimming cut 0 bases from V and 7 bases from J; bases unmatched to any gene: 5. Here the CDR3 reads CAWSVGQGGQPQHF. CDR3 nucleotides: TGTGCCTGGAGTGTAGGACAGGGAGGGCAGCCCCAGCATTTT.

This rearrangement joins TRBV5-1 to TRBJ1-1; D gene unclear. Per the germline V gene, CDR1 is SGHRS and CDR2 is YFSETQ. The V and J ends lost 0 bases and 4 bases respectively, with 10 bases between them. This CDR3 has 14 residues. The CDR3 here is CASSLGEWGTEAFF. The CDR3 nucleotides read TGCGCCAGCAGCTTGGGGGAGTGGGGCACTGAAGCTTTCTTT.

This rearrangement joins TRBV2 to TRBJ1-1, with 8 bases fitting TRBD1. The CDR3 extends over 15 amino acids. The germline gives CDR1 SNHLY, CDR2 FYNNEI. With V trimmed by 5 bases and J by 5 bases, 10 bases remained unmatched. The CDR3 sequence is CASSTRTGTITEAFF. The CDR3 nucleotides read TGTGCCAGCAGTACCCGGACAGGGACTATTACTGAAGCTTTCTTT. Complete variable domain (other parts from reference TRBV2 and TRBJ1-1): EPEVTQTPSHQVTQMGQEVILRCVPISNHLYFYWYRQILGQKVEFLVSFYNNEISEKSEIFDDQFSVERPDGSNFTLKIRSTKLEDSAMYFCASSTRTGTITEAFFGQGTRLTVV.

The V and J genes are TRBV28 and TRBJ1-2; no definite D call. Germline V gene data show CDR1 as MDHEN and CDR2 as SYDVKM. Trimming stripped 5 bases from V and 8 bases from J, with 15 bases between. The CDR3 has 13 residues. CDR3: CASSHYAAEGYTF. CDR3 in DNA: TGTGCCAGCAGTCATTATGCCGCGGAGGGCTACACCTTC.

This clone came up a few times. The chain uses TRBV6-6 and TRBJ2-7; TRBD1 aligns across 9 bases. The trim removed 2 bases at V and 3 bases at J, leaving 5 bases unmatched. CDR1 and CDR2 (germline): MNHNY, SVGAGI (reference sequence). This CDR3 is built from 15 residues. As DNA, the CDR3 is TGTGCCAGCAGTTACACAGGGGGCTTTAACTACGAGCAGTACTTC. Amino acids: CASSYTGGFNYEQYF.